The present T cell receptor beta chain was sequenced within a study of blood T cell repertoires in COVID-19 (dated by TCRdb to the early 2020s). Describing the broader study: The collaborator samples originated in the United States, Italy and Spain and spanned the acute and convalescent phases of COVID-19. Sample metadata almost always included a de-identified subject ID, COVID-19 status, age in years and sex. The dataset comprised deeply sampled blood TCRbeta repertoires from subjects exposed to, actively infected with, or recovered from COVID-19. Where available, HLA class I and class II types were obtained from metadata supplied by the sample provider rather than from assay-based typing. The repertoires were made available in a free public database intended to serve as a resource for research on the immune response to SARS-CoV-2. The material from the prospective study consisted of cDNA or gDNA derived from T cells, B-cell-depleted T cells, or PBMCs. The samples were drawn from two sources: the first 160 participants of the ongoing ImmuneRACE study, and 950 to 1,500 subjects contributed by 6 global collaborators. Broader findings and caveats from the paper: Clinical and demographic metadata were provided uncurated, with the amount varying by source and participant.

The CDR3 spans 15 residues, from the cysteine through the phenylalanine. Only the CDR3 DNA stays, 45 bases, in frame from base 1. Trimming leaves V shorter by 5 bases and J shorter by 3 bases, with the junction holding 6 bases beyond the gene matches. Per the germline V gene, SGHTA is the CDR1 and FQGTGA is the CDR2. TCRbeta CDR3 regions were amplified from genomic DNA by means of the immunoSEQ Assay, a bias-controlled multiplex PCR. The authors' pipeline ran thus. The number of nucleated cells in each sample was estimated from the amplification of reference gene primers within the assay. To quantify the absolute abundance of each unique TCRbeta CDR3 rearrangement, sequence reads were collapsed and filtered. For each sample, productive Simpson clonality was calculated by taking the square root of Simpson's diversity index across productive rearrangements. Sourced from immuneACCESS, this table was stored by TCRdb with only in-frame sequences that have V and J called. A share of the clones is absent; for the studies checked, an unresolved V gene accounts for under half, and the remainder has no known explanation. The D gene and trimming were derived from the DNA, and the V and J assignments and clone size from that table. The table for this sample lists about 46,000 clones; 80% to 90% of them were counted only once. The top ten clonotypes cover around 30% of the sample.

Turning to this clone: No antigen is known for it. Per-base qualities were not stored, and no clone one base away is much larger.

One collaborating source in Seattle enrolled patients during active infection and followed them longitudinally through the course of disease. Collaborating institutions collected whole blood in K2EDTA tubes following their own protocols. For TCRbeta analysis, collaborators shipped samples in one of three forms: frozen whole blood, isolated PBMCs, or DNA extracted from either of those sample types. Sequencing used peripheral blood. The origin of this receptor is a woman of 80 years or more with COVID-19, enrolled during active disease. Recombination connected TRBV7-3 to TRBJ2-2; TRBD1 aligns with 7 central bases. The CDR3: CASSRDRDDTGELFF. The sequence in DNA is TGTGCCAGCAGCCGTGACAGGGATGACACCGGGGAGCTGTTTTTT. Where the CDR3 stops, the reference TRBV7-3 and TRBJ2-2 genes take over; the full variable domain is GAGVSQTPSNKVTEKGKYVELRCDPISGHTALYWYRQSLGQGPEFLIYFQGTGAADDSGLPNDRFFAVRPEGSVSTLKIQRTERGDSAVYLCASSRDRDDTGELFFGEGSRLTVL.